The present T cell receptor (beta chain) was sequenced within a study of cytomegalovirus exposure and HLA in healthy donors. Germline V gene lookup returns CDR1 MNHEY and CDR2 SVGAGI. The junction had 9 bases not matched to a gene; V was cut back by 4 bases and J by 1 base. The CDR3 spans 16 residues. Primers: 60 Vbeta forward and 13 Jbeta reverse. The method was immunoSEQ multiplex PCR; TCRdb's version includes in-frame clones alone and lacks a portion of them. The sample yields about 100,000 clones, 55% to 75% seen once. This clonotype was sampled from a woman under 30 in good health and CMV-seropositive. Sequencing was carried out using PBMCs. This chain uses TRBV6-5 with TRBJ2-5; 7 nucleotides line up with TRBD2. This chain's CDR3 is CASSSAPAGIQETQYF. The CDR3 region has the DNA TGTGCCAGCAGTTCCGCTCCAGCGGGGATCCAAGAGACCCAGTACTTC.